This T cell receptor (beta chain) was recovered during a study of CD8 T cells in ankylosing spondylitis. General observations from the study: From matched ankylosing spondylitis synovial fluid, disease-linked clones were reportedly recovered at significantly enriched levels. Characteristic, it appeared, of ankylosing spondylitis blood was a TCR beta motif of eight or nine highly homologous variants. A number of the motif variants had already been described in reactive arthritis synovial fluid and blood. CD8+ disease-linked clones were present at relatively low frequencies in blood.

This clonotype was seen more than once but under ten times. Its antigen is unknown. MiXCR was run by TCRdb on the 5' RACE reads, yielding one entry per CDR3 protein. The profile covers around 440,000 distinct CDR3 sequences, with approximately 17% appearing a single time and 0.85% to 1.3% taken by the ten largest. The sequencing sample was made of blood, either unsorted or a sorted T cell fraction (not recorded which). The TCR was taken from a male donor with ankylosing spondylitis.

The CDR3 loop is CASSSIRLAGGNNEQFF. The CDR3 nucleotides read TGTGCCAGCAGTTCAATTCGACTAGCGGGAGGGAACAATGAGCAGTTCTTC. The chain recombines TRBV27 with TRBJ2-1, with 14 bases aligning to TRBD2. Unmatched junction bases numbered 7, after V lost 4 bases and J lost 5 bases. Germline CDR1 MNHEY, CDR2 SMNVEV (reference sequence). The CDR3 length is 17 residues.